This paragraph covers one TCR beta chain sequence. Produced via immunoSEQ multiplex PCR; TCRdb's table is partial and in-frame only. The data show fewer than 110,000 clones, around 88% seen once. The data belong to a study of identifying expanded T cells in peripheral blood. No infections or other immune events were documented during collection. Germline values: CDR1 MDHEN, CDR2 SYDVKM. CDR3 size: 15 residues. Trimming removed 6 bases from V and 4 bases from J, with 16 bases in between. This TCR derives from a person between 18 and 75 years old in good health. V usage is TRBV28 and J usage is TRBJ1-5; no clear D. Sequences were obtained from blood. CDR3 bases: TGTGCCAGCAGCCCCCATAGTGGCAGAAATCAGCCCCAGCATTTT. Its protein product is CASSPHSGRNQPQHF.